This T cell receptor (beta chain) stems from a study of glioma-infiltrating T cells. Amplification of TCR alpha and beta CDR3 regions from RNA used iRepertoire nested multiplex PCR. Each CDR3 protein gets one entry after TCRdb re-called the multiplex PCR reads with MiXCR. The sample contains some 180,000 distinct CDR3 sequences, about 32% of which appear only once. From germline, CDR1 is MNHEY and CDR2 SVGEGT. CDR3 length: 14 residues. Deletions cut 7 bases from V and 8 bases from J, with 18 bases between. The sequenced sample was glioma tissue, nonneoplastic brain tissue, or PBMCs (not recorded which). This chain joins TRBV6-2 or TRBV6-3 and TRBJ2-1; tentative D call: TRBD2 (6 bases). The TCR comes from a human donor with low-grade glioma or glioblastoma, undergoing nonglioma brain surgery, or in good health (not recorded which). The CDR3 here is CASTNGGTPYEQFF. CDR3 sequence (DNA): TGTGCCAGCACCAACGGGGGTACCCCCTATGAGCAGTTCTTC.